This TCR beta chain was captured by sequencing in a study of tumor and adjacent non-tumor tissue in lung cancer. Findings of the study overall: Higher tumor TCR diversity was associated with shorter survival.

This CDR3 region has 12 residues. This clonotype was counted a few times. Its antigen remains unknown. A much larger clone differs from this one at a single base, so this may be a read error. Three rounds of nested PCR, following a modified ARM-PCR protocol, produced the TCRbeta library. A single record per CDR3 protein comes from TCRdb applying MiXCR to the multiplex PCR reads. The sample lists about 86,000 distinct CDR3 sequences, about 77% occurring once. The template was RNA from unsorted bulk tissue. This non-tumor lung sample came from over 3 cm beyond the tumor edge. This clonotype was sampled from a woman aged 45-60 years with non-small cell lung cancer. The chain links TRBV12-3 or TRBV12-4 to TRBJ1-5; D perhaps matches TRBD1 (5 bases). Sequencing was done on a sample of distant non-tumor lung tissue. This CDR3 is CVSSNRFQPQHF. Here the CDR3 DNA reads TGTGTCAGCAGCAACAGGTTTCAGCCCCAGCATTTT.